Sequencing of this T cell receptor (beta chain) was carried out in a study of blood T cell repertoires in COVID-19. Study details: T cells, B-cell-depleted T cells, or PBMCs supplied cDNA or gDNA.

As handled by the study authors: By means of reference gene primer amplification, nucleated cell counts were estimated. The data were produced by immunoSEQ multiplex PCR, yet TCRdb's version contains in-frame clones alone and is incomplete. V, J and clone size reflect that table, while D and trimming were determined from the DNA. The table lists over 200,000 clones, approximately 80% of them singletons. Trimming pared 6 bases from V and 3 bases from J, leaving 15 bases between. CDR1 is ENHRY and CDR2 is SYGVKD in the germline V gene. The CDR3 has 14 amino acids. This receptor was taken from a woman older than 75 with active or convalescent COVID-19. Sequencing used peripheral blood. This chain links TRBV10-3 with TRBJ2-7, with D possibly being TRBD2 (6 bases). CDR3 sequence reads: CAIRGRGKVYEQYF. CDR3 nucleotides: TGTGCCATCAGGGGACGGGGGAAGGTCTACGAGCAGTACTTC.